Listed below are T cell receptor beta chains from one sample, sequenced in a study of PD-1 blockade in classical Hodgkin lymphoma. TCRdb's table, derived via immunoSEQ multiplex PCR, lists solely in-frame clones and lacks some. Counted here are 13,000 or so clones, 82% occurring once; the ten biggest clones make up approximately 4.1%. Here the sequenced sample was peripheral blood mononuclear cells (PBMCs), taken at baseline. The receptors stem from a human donor with classical Hodgkin lymphoma. Both conserved end residues are part of each CDR3. A D gene is named only where the DNA matches it firmly. Only some rows state a clone size, as once, few, many or a class for expanded clones.

>-|TRBJ2-1|-|TRBV27
CASSLVGGHNEQFF
TGTGCCAGCAGCCTAGTTGGGGGCCACAATGAGCAGTTCTTC
>-|TRBJ2-3|-|TRBV19
CASSIQLRPDTQYF
TGTGCCAGTAGTATACAGTTACGGCCAGATACGCAGTATTTT
>-|TRBJ2-5|-|TRBV11-2
CASSLVFGWQETQYF
TGTGCCAGCAGCTTAGTCTTCGGGTGGCAAGAGACCCAGTACTTC
>once|TRBJ2-5|-|TRBV29-1
CSVRGAVETQYF
TGCAGCGTTAGGGGGGCCGTGGAGACCCAGTACTTC
>-|TRBJ2-7|TRBD1|TRBV5-1
CASSTTRTGGEQYF
TGCGCCAGCAGCACGACTCGGACAGGGGGCGAGCAGTACTTC
>-|TRBJ1-5|-|TRBV4-1
CASSQAHLSNQPQHF
TGCGCCAGCAGCCAAGCACACCTCAGCAATCAGCCCCAGCATTTT
>-|TRBJ2-7|-|TRBV28
CASSLVGRGAREQYF
TGTGCCAGCAGTTTAGTTGGAAGGGGCGCGAGGGAGCAGTACTTC
>-|TRBJ2-7|TRBD1|TRBV5-1
CASSWGQGYEQYF
TGCGCCAGCAGCTGGGGACAGGGCTACGAGCAGTACTTC
>-|TRBJ1-1|-|TRBV7-9
CASSLGVTEAFF
TGTGCCAGCAGCTTAGGGGTTACTGAAGCTTTCTTT
>-|TRBJ2-3|TRBD2|TRBV4-3
CASSPLLASGGGDTQYF
TGCGCCAGCAGCCCCCTTCTTGCTAGCGGGGGAGGGGATACGCAGTATTTT
>-|TRBJ2-7|TRBD1|TRBV6-6
CASRPTGATYEQYF
TGTGCCAGCAGGCCCACAGGGGCCACCTACGAGCAGTACTTC
>-|TRBJ2-7|-|TRBV7-9
CASSLIIDEQYF
TGTGCCAGCAGCTTAATAATCGACGAGCAGTACTTC
>-|TRBJ2-4|TRBD2|TRBV5-1
CASSLVGLAANKNIQYF
TGCGCCAGCAGCTTGGTTGGCCTAGCGGCGAATAAAAACATTCAGTACTTC
>-|TRBJ2-1|-|TRBV11-3
CASSYEDGDNEQFF
TGTGCCAGCAGCTACGAGGACGGCGATAATGAGCAGTTCTTC
>once|TRBJ1-2|TRBD1|TRBV7-9
CASSSPQGANYGYTF
TGTGCCAGCAGCTCGCCCCAGGGGGCGAACTATGGCTACACCTTC
>-|TRBJ1-2|TRBD1|TRBV30
CAWRRTGDSSGYTF
TGTGCCTGGAGACGGACAGGGGATTCGAGTGGCTACACCTTC
>-|TRBJ2-6|TRBD2|TRBV18
CASSPRNLAGVGSGANVLTF
TGTGCCAGCTCACCACGGAACCTAGCGGGAGTAGGCTCTGGGGCCAACGTCCTGACTTTC
>-|TRBJ2-1|-|TRBV6-1
CASFETARDNEQFF
TGTGCCAGCTTCGAGACGGCGCGAGACAATGAGCAGTTCTTC
>-|TRBJ1-1|-|TRBV5-1
CASSRDGEEAFF
TGCGCCAGCAGTAGAGATGGGGAAGAAGCTTTCTTT
>medium-sized|TRBJ2-1|-|TRBV5-1
CASIGGYNEQFF
TGCGCCAGTATAGGCGGATACAATGAGCAGTTCTTC
>-|TRBJ2-5|TRBD2|TRBV27
CASSPHPGLVLQETQYF
TGTGCCAGCAGTCCACACCCCGGACTAGTTCTACAAGAGACCCAGTACTTC
>-|TRBJ2-5|TRBD1|TRBV29-1
CSVHRGPETQYF
TGCAGCGTCCACAGGGGGCCAGAGACCCAGTACTTC
>-|TRBJ2-5|TRBD1|TRBV9
CASSVDTGGVETQYF
TGTGCCAGCAGCGTAGACACAGGGGGCGTGGAGACCCAGTACTTC
>-|TRBJ2-5|-|TRBV5-4
CASSLVDIETQYF
TGTGCCAGCAGCTTGGTGGACATAGAGACCCAGTACTTC
>-|TRBJ1-1|TRBD1|TRBV5-4
CASTERAGGHHTEAFF
TGTGCCAGCACCGAGCGGGCAGGGGGCCATCACACTGAAGCTTTCTTT